A selection of T cell receptor beta chains follows, all from one sample in a study of beta chain features in type 1 diabetes. Here immunoSEQ multiplex PCR was the method, and the copy in TCRdb shows in-frame clones only, minus some. The sample shows fewer than 650,000 clones, less than 20% of them seen only once. The specimen was naive CD4+ T cells from blood. The receptor set was obtained from a man between 18 and 29 years old in good health. CDR3s include the opening cysteine and the closing phenylalanine or tryptophan. The D gene is left open where the match is weak. Size is stated for part of the rows, as once, few or many counts, or as a class when the clone is expanded.

clone_size	v_call	j_call	d_call	cdr3_aa	cdr3_nt
-	TRBV18	TRBJ2-1	-	CASSPWDNEQFF	TGTGCCAGCTCACCCTGGGACAATGAGCAGTTCTTC
-	TRBV11-2	TRBJ2-4	-	CASSKWQENIQYF	TGTGCCAGCAGCAAATGGCAGGAAAACATTCAGTACTTC
few	TRBV28	TRBJ1-4	-	CASSLLGTTNEKLFF	TGTGCCAGCAGTTTATTGGGCACAACTAATGAAAAACTGTTTTTT
few	TRBV9	TRBJ2-5	TRBD2	CASSPRTSGAQETQYF	TGTGCCAGCAGCCCGAGGACTAGCGGAGCACAAGAGACCCAGTACTTC
once	TRBV15	TRBJ2-7	-	CATSRDRKGDEQYF	TGTGCCACCAGCAGAGATCGAAAGGGTGACGAGCAGTACTTC
-	TRBV6-5	TRBJ2-5	-	CASSKMRDSQETQYF	TGTGCCAGCAGTAAGATGAGGGACTCCCAAGAGACCCAGTACTTC
many	TRBV14	TRBJ2-7	-	CASSPPQYF	TGTGCCAGCAGCCCCCCCCAGTACTTC
-	TRBV5-4	TRBJ2-2	TRBD2	CASGSIAGGITGELFF	TGTGCCAGCGGCAGTATAGCGGGAGGGATCACCGGGGAGCTGTTTTTT
few	TRBV6-5	TRBJ2-7	-	CASRGYVDEQYF	TGTGCCAGCAGAGGTTACGTGGACGAGCAGTACTTC
few	TRBV2	TRBJ2-3	TRBD1	CASSGDRGLGTDTQYF	TGTGCCAGCAGCGGAGACAGGGGGCTTGGGACAGATACGCAGTATTTT
-	TRBV18	TRBJ1-2	-	CASSPKAEANYGYTF	TGTGCCAGCTCACCTAAGGCAGAGGCGAACTATGGCTACACCTTC
few	TRBV5-5	TRBJ1-1	TRBD1	CASRVQGANTEAFF	TGTGCCAGCAGAGTACAGGGGGCGAACACTGAAGCTTTCTTT
few	TRBV9	TRBJ2-7	-	CASSVTGSSYEQYF	TGTGCCAGCAGCGTAACAGGGAGCTCCTACGAGCAGTACTTC
-	TRBV28	TRBJ2-5	-	CASSLVRYTQETQYF	TGTGCCAGCAGTTTGGTCCGGTATACCCAAGAGACCCAGTACTTC
-	TRBV4-1	TRBJ1-5	-	CASSQVGGTSNQPQHF	TGCGCCAGCAGCCAAGTAGGTGGGACAAGCAATCAGCCCCAGCATTTT
few	TRBV5-1	TRBJ2-1	TRBD2	CASSLPRGLADEQFF	TGCGCCAGCAGCTTACCCCGAGGACTAGCGGATGAGCAGTTCTTC
-	TRBV2	TRBJ1-5	-	CASSARQSNQPQHF	TGTGCCAGCAGTGCTCGACAGAGCAATCAGCCCCAGCATTTT
few	TRBV9	TRBJ2-7	TRBD2	CASSASGSATYEQYF	TGTGCCAGCAGCGCCAGCGGGAGCGCTACCTACGAGCAGTACTTC
few	TRBV5-1	TRBJ2-5	-	CASSWGRTGGGPQETQYF	TGCGCCAGCAGCTGGGGGCGGACAGGAGGAGGGCCTCAAGAGACCCAGTACTTC
few	TRBV5-8	TRBJ2-4	-	CASSGQGKRNIQYF	TGTGCCAGCAGCGGGCAGGGCAAGAGGAACATTCAGTACTTC
few	TRBV20-1	TRBJ2-3	-	CSAMNTDTQYF	TGCAGTGCTATGAACACAGATACGCAGTATTTT
few	TRBV10-3	TRBJ2-6	TRBD1	CAISESGRGPGANVLTF	TGTGCCATCAGTGAGTCTGGCAGGGGGCCAGGGGCCAACGTCCTGACTTTC
few	TRBV10-3	TRBJ2-7	TRBD2	CAISLLSGSGDEQYF	TGTGCCATCAGCTTACTTAGCGGGAGCGGAGACGAGCAGTACTTC
few	TRBV9	TRBJ1-4	TRBD1	CASSLLGQGWEKLFF	TGTGCCAGCAGCCTCCTGGGACAGGGATGGGAAAAACTGTTTTTT